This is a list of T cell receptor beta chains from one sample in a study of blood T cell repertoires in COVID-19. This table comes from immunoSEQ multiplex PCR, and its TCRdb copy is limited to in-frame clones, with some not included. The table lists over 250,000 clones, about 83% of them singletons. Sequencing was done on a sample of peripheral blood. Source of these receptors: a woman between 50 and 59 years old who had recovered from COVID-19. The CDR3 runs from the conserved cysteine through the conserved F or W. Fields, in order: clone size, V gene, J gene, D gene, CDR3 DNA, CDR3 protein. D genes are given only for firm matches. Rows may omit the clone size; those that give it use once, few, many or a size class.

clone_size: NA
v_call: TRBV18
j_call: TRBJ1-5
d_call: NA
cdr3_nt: TGTGCCAGCTCACCAGGGTCAGGGGTGAGGCAGCCCCAGCATTTT
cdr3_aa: CASSPGSGVRQPQHF

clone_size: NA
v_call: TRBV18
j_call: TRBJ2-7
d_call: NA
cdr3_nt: TGTGCCAGCTCCCTTCTCGGGCAGTACTTC
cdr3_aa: CASSLLGQYF

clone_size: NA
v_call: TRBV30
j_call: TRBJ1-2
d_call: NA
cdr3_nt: TGTGCCTGGAGGGGGAGCGGGGCGCAGGTGTTTGGCTACACCTTC
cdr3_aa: CAWRGSGAQVFGYTF

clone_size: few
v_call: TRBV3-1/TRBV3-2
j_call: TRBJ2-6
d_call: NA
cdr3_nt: TGTGCCAGCAGCCAATCGGGGGGCGGCGGCTCTGGGGCCAACGTCCTGACTTTC
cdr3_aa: CASSQSGGGGSGANVLTF

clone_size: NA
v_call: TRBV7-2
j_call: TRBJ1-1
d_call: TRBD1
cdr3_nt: TGTGCCAGCAGCTTTGGGACAGTGAACACTGAAGCTTTCTTT
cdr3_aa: CASSFGTVNTEAFF

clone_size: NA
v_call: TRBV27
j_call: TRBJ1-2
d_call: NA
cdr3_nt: TGTGCCAGCAGTTTATCGACCAGGGGCGCTTATGGCTACACCTTC
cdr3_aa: CASSLSTRGAYGYTF

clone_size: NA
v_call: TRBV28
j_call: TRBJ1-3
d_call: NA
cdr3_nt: TGTGCCAGCAGCCGCATCACGACAGTCGCAAACACCATATATTTT
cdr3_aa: CASSRITTVANTIYF

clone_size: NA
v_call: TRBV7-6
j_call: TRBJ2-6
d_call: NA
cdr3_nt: TGTGCCAGCAGCCCCCCCAGGGGAAATGGGGCCAACGTCCTGACTTTC
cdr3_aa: CASSPPRGNGANVLTF

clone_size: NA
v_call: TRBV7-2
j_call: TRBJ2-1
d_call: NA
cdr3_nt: TGTGCCAGCAGCGGGGCAGGGGTCGTGCTCTTC
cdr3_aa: CASSGAGVVLF

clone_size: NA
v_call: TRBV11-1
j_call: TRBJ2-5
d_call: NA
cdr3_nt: TGTGCCAGCAGCTTAATTCAAGCCGCAGAGACCCAGTACTTC
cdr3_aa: CASSLIQAAETQYF

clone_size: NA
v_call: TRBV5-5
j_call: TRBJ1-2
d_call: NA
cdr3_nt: TGTGCCAGCAGCTTGGGGGCCAGTGCGTATGGCTACACCTTC
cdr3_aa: CASSLGASAYGYTF

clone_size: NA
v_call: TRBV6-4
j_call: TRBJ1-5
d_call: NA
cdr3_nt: TGTGCCACAAATCAAGCAGGGGCCGGATATAGCAATCAGCCCCAGCATTTT
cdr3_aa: CATNQAGAGYSNQPQHF

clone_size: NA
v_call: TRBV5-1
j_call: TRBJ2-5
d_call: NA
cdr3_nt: TGCGCCAGCAGCTTGGAGAGGACCCAGTACTTC
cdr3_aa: CASSLERTQYF

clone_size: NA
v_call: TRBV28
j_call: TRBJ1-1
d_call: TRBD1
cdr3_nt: TGTGCCAGCAGCAGAAACAGGGGGCGCAGCACTGAAGCTTTCTTT
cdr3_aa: CASSRNRGRSTEAFF

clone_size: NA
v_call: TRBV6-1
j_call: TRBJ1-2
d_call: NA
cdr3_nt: TGTGCCAGCAGTGAGGCAGATAACTATGGCTACACCTTC
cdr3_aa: CASSEADNYGYTF

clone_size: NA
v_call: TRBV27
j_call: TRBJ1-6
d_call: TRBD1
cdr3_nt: TGTGCCAGCAGTCAGGGACAGGGGAGGTATAATTCACCCCTCCACTTT
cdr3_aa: CASSQGQGRYNSPLHF

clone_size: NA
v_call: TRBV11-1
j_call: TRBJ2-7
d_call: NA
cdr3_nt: TGTGCCAGCAGCCCCCGTGGGAGATACGAGCAGTACTTC
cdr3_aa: CASSPRGRYEQYF

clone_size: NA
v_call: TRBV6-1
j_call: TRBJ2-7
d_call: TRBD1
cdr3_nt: TGTGCCAGCAGTGAAAGTTTCGGGACAGGGACTCTCGAGCAGTACTTC
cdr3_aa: CASSESFGTGTLEQYF

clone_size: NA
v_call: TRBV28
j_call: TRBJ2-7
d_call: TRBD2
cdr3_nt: TGTGCCAGCAGTTACTCAGGACTAGCGGCCTACGAGCAGTACTTC
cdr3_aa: CASSYSGLAAYEQYF

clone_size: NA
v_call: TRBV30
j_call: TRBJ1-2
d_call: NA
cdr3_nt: TGTGCCTGGAGTCCCTACGAGGGCCGGGGCTACACCTTC
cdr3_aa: CAWSPYEGRGYTF

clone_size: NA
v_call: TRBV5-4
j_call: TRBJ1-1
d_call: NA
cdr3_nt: TGTGCCAGCAGCCCTGGGGCGTCGGGCGCTTTCTTT
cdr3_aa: CASSPGASGAFF

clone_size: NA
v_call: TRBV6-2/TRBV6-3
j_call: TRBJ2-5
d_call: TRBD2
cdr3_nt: TGTGCCAGCAGTGACGATACTAGCGGGGGGGACCAAGAGACCCAGTACTTC
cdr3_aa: CASSDDTSGGDQETQYF